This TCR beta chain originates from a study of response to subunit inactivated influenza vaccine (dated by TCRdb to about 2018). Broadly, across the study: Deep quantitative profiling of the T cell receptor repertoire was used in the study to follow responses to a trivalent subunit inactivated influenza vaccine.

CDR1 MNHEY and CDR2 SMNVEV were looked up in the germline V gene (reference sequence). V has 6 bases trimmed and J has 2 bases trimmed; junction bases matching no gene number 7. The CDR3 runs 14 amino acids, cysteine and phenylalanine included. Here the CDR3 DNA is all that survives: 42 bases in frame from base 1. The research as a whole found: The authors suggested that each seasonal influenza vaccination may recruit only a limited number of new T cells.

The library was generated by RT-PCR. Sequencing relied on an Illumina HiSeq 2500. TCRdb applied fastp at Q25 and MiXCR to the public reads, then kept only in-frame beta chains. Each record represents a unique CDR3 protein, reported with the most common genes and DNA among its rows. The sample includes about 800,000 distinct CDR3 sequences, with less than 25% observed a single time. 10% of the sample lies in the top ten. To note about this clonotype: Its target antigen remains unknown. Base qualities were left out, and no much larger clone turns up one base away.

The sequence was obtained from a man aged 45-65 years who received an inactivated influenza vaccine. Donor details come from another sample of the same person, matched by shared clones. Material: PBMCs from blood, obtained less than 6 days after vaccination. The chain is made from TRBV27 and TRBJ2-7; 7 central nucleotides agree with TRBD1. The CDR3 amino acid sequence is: CASSAVTGTYEQYF. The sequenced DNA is TGTGCCAGCAGCGCCGTGACAGGGACCTACGAGCAGTACTTC.